These T cell receptor beta chains were read from a single sample in a study of human T cells and chemical hapten exposure. TCRdb called the 5' RACE reads again in MiXCR, with one record for every CDR3 protein. Altogether 110,000 or so distinct CDR3 sequences are present, 15% to 20% being singletons, with the ten largest covering around 2.8%. The receptors stem from a human donor in good health. Both conserved end residues are part of each CDR3. A D gene is named only where the DNA matches it firmly. Size is omitted from some rows. Given values are once, few, many or a class for expanded clones.

clone_size j_call v_call d_call cdr3_length cdr3_nt cdr3_aa
. TRBJ1-2 TRBV6-2/TRBV6-3 . 11 TGTGCCATCGGGACAAACTATGGCTACACCTTC CAIGTNYGYTF
few TRBJ1-1 TRBV24-1 . 16 TGTGCCACCAGTGATTTGGGAATAAAGGAGGAGACTGAAGCTTTCTTT CATSDLGIKEETEAFF
few TRBJ2-7 TRBV6-5 . 15 TGTGCCAGCAGTTACAGGGGTGAAAGAATTTACGAGCAGTACTTC CASSYRGERIYEQYF
. TRBJ1-2 TRBV2 TRBD1 14 TGTGCCAGCAGTGCCAAACAGGGGTTCTATGGCTACACCTTC CASSAKQGFYGYTF
. TRBJ1-4 TRBV2 . 12 TGTGCCAGCAGGGGGACTCACGAAAAACTGTTTTTT CASRGTHEKLFF
. TRBJ1-2 TRBV28 . 13 TGTGCCAGCAGTTCGAGTCCTAACTATGGCTACACCTTC CASSSSPNYGYTF
. TRBJ2-4 TRBV5-4 . 15 TGTGCCAGCAGCCCCGACACTTTAGCCAAAAACATTCAGTACTTC CASSPDTLAKNIQYF
few TRBJ2-7 TRBV9 . 14 TGTGCCAGCAGCGTAGGGGCAGGGAGCTACGAGCAGTACTTC CASSVGAGSYEQYF
few TRBJ2-2 TRBV2 . 13 TGTGCCAGCAGTGGAGAGAACACCGGGGAGCTGTTTTTT CASSGENTGELFF
. TRBJ2-7 TRBV4-1 TRBD1 14 TGCGCCAGCAGCCAAACAGGGGTCTCCTACGAGCAGTACTTC CASSQTGVSYEQYF
few TRBJ1-2 TRBV7-2 . 15 TGTGCCAGCAGCTTACTCCCGGACACTAGCTATGGCTACACCTTC CASSLLPDTSYGYTF
few TRBJ1-1 TRBV6-5 . 15 TGTGCCAGCAGTTACTCGGAAGGCGTAGGGGAACGAGCTTTCTTT CASSYSEGVGERAFF
. TRBJ2-3 TRBV10-3 TRBD2 15 TGTGCCATCAGTGGGGCTAGCGGGAGCACAGATACGCAGTATTTT CAISGASGSTDTQYF
few TRBJ1-5 TRBV4-1 . 18 TGCGCCAGCAGCCAAGAGGGAGTGGGGGGCGCGGGCAATCAGCCCCAGCATTTT CASSQEGVGGAGNQPQHF
. TRBJ2-7 TRBV25-1 . 15 TGTGCCAGCAGTGAATTAGGCGAGGGTAAGCACGAGCAGTACTTC CASSELGEGKHEQYF
. TRBJ2-5 TRBV14 . 17 TGTGCCAGCAGCCCAGGACTAGGGGGCGGCCCTAGAGAGACCCAGTACTTC CASSPGLGGGPRETQYF
. TRBJ2-7 TRBV16 . 14 TGTGCCAGCAGCCAATCGGCGCCGAACTACGAGCAGTACTTC CASSQSAPNYEQYF
. TRBJ2-7 TRBV7-9 . 14 TGTGCCAGCAGCAGACCCAGGGAAATCGCCGAGCAGTACTTC CASSRPREIAEQYF
few TRBJ2-7 TRBV7-9 TRBD1 15 TGTGCCAGCAGCTCGCCGGGACAGGGCCTCCACGAGCAGTACTTC CASSSPGQGLHEQYF
. TRBJ1-1 TRBV27 . 15 TGTGCCAGCAGTTTATTCCAGGGCCCTAAAACTGAAGCTTTCTTT CASSLFQGPKTEAFF
. TRBJ2-3 TRBV29-1 TRBD2 13 TGCAGCGTTGAACGGGGGGGCACAGATACGCAGTATTTT CSVERGGTDTQYF
. TRBJ2-1 TRBV9 TRBD2 20 TGTGCCAGCAGCCTATCCTCGGGACTAGCGGGAGGTTTCTCCTACAATGAGCAGTTCTTC CASSLSSGLAGGFSYNEQFF
once TRBJ2-7 TRBV20-1 . 15 TGCAGTGCTAGACCCAGGACTCTCCCCTCCTACGAGCAGTACTTC CSARPRTLPSYEQYF
. TRBJ2-7 TRBV5-4 TRBD1 13 TGTGCCAGCAGTGGACAGGGTTCCTACGAGCAGTACTTC CASSGQGSYEQYF
. TRBJ2-6 TRBV11-1 . 13 TGTGCCAGCAGCATCCGTGGGGCCAACGTCCTGACTTTC CASSIRGANVLTF
. TRBJ2-7 TRBV9 TRBD1 16 TGTGCCAGCAGCGTAGAAACAGGGGAGACCTCCTACGAGCAGTACTTC CASSVETGETSYEQYF
. TRBJ1-4 TRBV3-1 . 16 TGTGCCAGCAGTTACCTCCGAGGGTCAACTAATGAAAAACTGTTTTTT CASSYLRGSTNEKLFF
. TRBJ1-2 TRBV10-3 . 13 TGTGCCATCAGTGATGGGCCGAACTATGGCTACACCTTC CAISDGPNYGYTF
few TRBJ1-5 TRBV28 . 15 TGTGCCAGCAGTTCCCTACCCGGCAGCAATCAGCCCCAGCATTTT CASSSLPGSNQPQHF
. TRBJ2-3 TRBV28 . 17 TGTGCCAGCAGCACCATGTGGGGGGAAACTGGCACAGATACGCAGTATTTT CASSTMWGETGTDTQYF
. TRBJ2-1 TRBV5-1 . 16 TGCGCCAGCAGCTTGGGGGCCACGCGGGATTGGAATGAGCAGTTCTTC CASSLGATRDWNEQFF
. TRBJ2-3 TRBV4-1 . 16 TGCGCCAGCAGCCAAGATAGGGCCCTCGGCACAGATACGCAGTATTTT CASSQDRALGTDTQYF
few TRBJ2-6 TRBV5-6 . 20 TGTGCCAGCAGCTTTCAGTACAGCCATACCCATTCCTCTGGGGCCAACGTCCTGACTTTC CASSFQYSHTHSSGANVLTF
. TRBJ1-3 TRBV29-1 . 13 TGCAGCGCGGCCATCTACTCTGGAAACACCATATATTTT CSAAIYSGNTIYF
many TRBJ1-3 TRBV11-2 . 14 TGTGCCAGCAGCCCGCGGTCCTCTGGAAACACCATATATTTT CASSPRSSGNTIYF
. TRBJ2-1 TRBV2 . 14 TGTGCCAGCAGTGAGTCGGGAAGGGTCAATGAGCAGTTCTTC CASSESGRVNEQFF
few TRBJ2-1 TRBV5-1 TRBD2 14 TGCGCCAGCAGCCGGGATGGGGGAGGGTTTGAGCAGTTCTTC CASSRDGGGFEQFF
. TRBJ2-7 TRBV5-4 TRBD1 14 TGTGCCAGCAGCTTCGGGACAGAAACCTACGAGCAGTACTTC CASSFGTETYEQYF
. TRBJ2-3 TRBV30 TRBD1 12 TGTGCCTGGGACCTACAGGGGGCACGGAGGGATTTT CAWDLQGARRDF
few TRBJ1-1 TRBV7-2 . 14 TGTGCCAGCAGTCTTGACCTTTCGAACACTGAAGCTTTCTTT CASSLDLSNTEAFF
many TRBJ1-2 TRBV6-5 TRBD1 16 TGTGCCAGCAGTTTACGGACAGGGGTTGCGCTCATCGGCTACACCTTC CASSLRTGVALIGYTF